Listed here are 8 T cell receptor beta chains from one sample, sequenced in a study of blood T cells in healthy people across ages. Next came a second PCR, run for about 7 to 12 cycles, which used a sample-barcoded 5' primer along with a J-beta primer mix. Via MiXCR, TCRdb re-called the 5' RACE reads, giving one row per CDR3 protein. The sample lists about 1.8 million distinct CDR3 sequences, just under 50% occurring once. Specimen: blood. The receptors were sampled from a woman aged 40 to 50 in good health.

CDR3 residues: CASSLAAGPAGETQYF. CDR3 DNA: TGTGCCAGCAGCTTAGCGGCAGGGCCCGCTGGAGAGACCCAGTACTTC. V and J are TRBV7-2 and TRBJ2-4, with D tentatively TRBD1 (5 bases). Matching the DNA end better, TRBJ2-5 makes the J call doubtful. The germline V gene has CDR1 SGHTA and CDR2 FQGNSA. CDR3 size: 16 residues.

CDR3 amino acids: CSARDQKRGNEQFF. Here the CDR3 DNA reads TGCAGTGCTAGAGATCAGAAGCGGGGCAATGAGCAGTTCTTC. V usage is TRBV20-1 and J usage is TRBJ2-1, with 7 bases aligning to TRBD2. The trim removed 0 bases at V and 6 bases at J, leaving 5 bases unmatched. Per germline, CDR1 DFQATT and CDR2 SNEGSKA (reference sequence). This CDR3 has 14 residues.

The sample holds a few counts of this clonotype. This chain joins TRBV28 and TRBJ2-4, with TRBD1 matching over 11 bases. Trimming cost V 7 bases and J 7 bases; bases outside gene matches: 3. The CDR3 loop spans 13 amino acids. Germline V gene sequence: CDR1 MDHEN, CDR2 SYDVKM. The CDR3 is CASTRTGGNIQYF. In DNA, the CDR3 is TGTGCCAGCACCCGGACAGGGGGCAACATTCAGTACTTC.

The chain links TRBV7-8 to TRBJ1-1, with a possible D match to TRBD1 (6 bases). The CDR3 contains 14 residues. Germline V CDR1 and CDR2: SGHVS, FQNEAQ. V shed 3 bases and J shed 4 bases, with 12 bases lying between them. CDR3 protein: CASSFTGPGTEAFF. DNA of the CDR3: TGTGCCAGCAGCTTTACAGGGCCGGGCACTGAAGCTTTCTTT. The whole variable domain, filled in from reference TRBV7-8 and TRBJ1-1, reads GAGVSQSPRYKVAKRGQDVALRCDPISGHVSLFWYQQALGQGPEFLTYFQNEAQLDKSGLPSDRFFAERPEGSVSTLKIQRTQQEDSAVYLCASSFTGPGTEAFFGQGTRLTVV.

The V call is TRBV28, the J call TRBJ1-6; D gene ambiguous. Trimming took 6 bases from V and 4 from J, leaving 16 bases between them. Germline CDR1 MDHEN, CDR2 SYDVKM. This CDR3 contains 16 residues. This CDR3 is CASSPRTVGYNSPLHF. In DNA form, the CDR3 reads TGTGCCAGCAGCCCCCGGACGGTGGGGTATAATTCACCCCTCCACTTT.

This clonotype was seen only a few times. This rearrangement joins TRBV5-1 to TRBJ2-1, with D unclear. Trimming took off 4 bases at V and 2 bases at J, with 13 bases between the two ends. Germline CDR1 reads SGHRS; CDR2 reads YFSETQ. This CDR3 comprises 15 residues. CDR3 coding DNA: TGCGCCAGCAGCAGGAGCGAGCCGCCCTACAATGAGCAGTTCTTC. Encoded protein: CASSRSEPPYNEQFF. Full variable domain (remainder filled in from reference TRBV5-1 and TRBJ2-1): KAGVTQTPRYLIKTRGQQVTLSCSPISGHRSVSWYQQTPGQGLQFLFEYFSETQRNKGNFPGRFSGRQFSNSRSEMNVSTLELGDSALYLCASSRSEPPYNEQFFGPGTRLTVL.

CDR3 bases: TGTGCCAGCAGCTTAGGATTGCAACCGGAGACCCAGTACTTC. Protein sequence: CASSLGLQPETQYF. This sequence joins TRBV7-2 and TRBJ2-5; D gene uncertain. Germline values: CDR1 SGHTA, CDR2 FQGNSA. The CDR3 is made up of 14 amino acids. Trimming cost V 1 base and J 5 bases, with 11 bases left between them. The full variable domain, with the rest looked up from reference TRBV7-2 and TRBJ2-5, is GAGVSQSPSNKVTEKGKDVELRCDPISGHTALYWYRQSLGQGLEFLIYFQGNSAPDKSGLPSDRFSAERTGGSVSTLTIQRTQQEDSAVYLCASSLGLQPETQYFGPGTRLLVL.

This chain links TRBV7-2 with TRBJ1-4; no definite D call. Between the trimmed V and J ends, which lost 0 bases and 8 bases, there was a span of 10 bases. The CDR3 consists of 14 residues. Looked up from germline, CDR1 is SGHTA and CDR2 is FQGNSA. The CDR3 is CASSLAGNGEKLFF. The DNA of the CDR3 is TGTGCCAGCAGCTTAGCCGGGAATGGGGAAAAACTGTTTTTT. Drawing the rest from reference TRBV7-2 and TRBJ1-4, the complete variable domain is GAGVSQSPSNKVTEKGKDVELRCDPISGHTALYWYRQSLGQGLEFLIYFQGNSAPDKSGLPSDRFSAERTGGSVSTLTIQRTQQEDSAVYLCASSLAGNGEKLFFGSGTQLSVL.